This T cell receptor (beta chain) was recovered during a study of tumor and adjacent non-tumor tissue in lung cancer. Across the study: Aged about 30 to 76 years, patients included roughly 10 men and 4 or 5 women with stage I to III disease. Samples averaged roughly 4.2 million productive TCRbeta reads each.

RNA was extracted from bulk tissue without any cell sorting. Per germline, CDR1 DFQATT and CDR2 SNEGSKA (reference sequence). The CDR3 runs to 16 residues. A modified ARM-PCR protocol with three rounds of nested PCR amplified TCRbeta. TCRdb fed the multiplex PCR reads into MiXCR, producing one record per CDR3 protein. The table includes 78,000 or so distinct CDR3 sequences, 75% to 90% detected once. Of note for this clonotype: Since no conserved phenylalanine or tryptophan closes the CDR3, a read error is the likely cause.

The sequenced sample consisted of lung tumor tissue. The chain combines TRBV20-1 with TRBJ2-3; 8 nucleotides agree with TRBD2. This sequence originates from a woman aged 45-65 years with non-small cell lung cancer. CDR3 nucleotides: TGCAGTGTCGCGAGGGGGTTCGGGGGGGGCACAGTTACGCAGTATTTG. Amino acid sequence: CSVARGFGGGTVTQYL.